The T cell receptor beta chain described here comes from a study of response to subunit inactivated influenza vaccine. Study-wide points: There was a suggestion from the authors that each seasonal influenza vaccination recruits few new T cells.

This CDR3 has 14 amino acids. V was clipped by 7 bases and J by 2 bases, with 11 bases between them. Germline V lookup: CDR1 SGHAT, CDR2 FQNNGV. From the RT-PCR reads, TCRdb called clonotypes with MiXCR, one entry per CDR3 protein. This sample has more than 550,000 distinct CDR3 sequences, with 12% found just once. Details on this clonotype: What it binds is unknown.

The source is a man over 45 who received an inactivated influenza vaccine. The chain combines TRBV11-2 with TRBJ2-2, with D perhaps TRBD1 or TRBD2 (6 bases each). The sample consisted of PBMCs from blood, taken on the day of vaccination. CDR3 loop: CASNRGPNTGELFF. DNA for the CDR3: TGTGCCAGCAACCGGGGGCCTAACACCGGGGAGCTGTTTTTT.